This TCR beta chain was sequenced for a study of technical replicates of blood from a handful of donors. From germline, CDR1 is SGDLS and CDR2 YYNGEE. V trimming: 3 bases; J trimming: 0 bases; junction bases outside the gene matches: 8. The CDR3 contains 16 residues. Generated by immunoSEQ multiplex PCR, the TCRdb table keeps only in-frame clones and is missing some. Among more than 90,000 clones listed, 95% were seen once. The sample comprised T cells isolated from PBMCs. The J gene is TRBJ2-7, the V gene TRBV9; TRBD2 aligns across 8 bases. The sequence came from a human donor in good health. Here the CDR3 reads CASSAASGGSSYEQYF. In nucleotides, the CDR3 is TGTGCCAGCAGCGCAGCGTCGGGGGGGAGCTCCTACGAGCAGTACTTC.